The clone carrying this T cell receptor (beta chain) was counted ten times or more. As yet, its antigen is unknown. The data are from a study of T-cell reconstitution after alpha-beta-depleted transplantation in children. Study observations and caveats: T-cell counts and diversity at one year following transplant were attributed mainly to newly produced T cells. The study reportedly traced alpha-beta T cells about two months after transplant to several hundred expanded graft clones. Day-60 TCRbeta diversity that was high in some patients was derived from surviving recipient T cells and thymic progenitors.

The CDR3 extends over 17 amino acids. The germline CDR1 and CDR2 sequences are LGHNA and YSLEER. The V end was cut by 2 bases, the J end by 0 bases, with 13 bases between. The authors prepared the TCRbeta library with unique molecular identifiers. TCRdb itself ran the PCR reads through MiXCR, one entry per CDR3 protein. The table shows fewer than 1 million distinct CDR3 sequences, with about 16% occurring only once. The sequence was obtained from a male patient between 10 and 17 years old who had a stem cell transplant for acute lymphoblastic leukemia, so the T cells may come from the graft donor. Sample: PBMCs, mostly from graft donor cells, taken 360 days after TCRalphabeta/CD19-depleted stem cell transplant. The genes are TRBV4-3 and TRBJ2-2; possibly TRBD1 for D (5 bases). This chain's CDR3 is CASSQSFRVPNTGELFF. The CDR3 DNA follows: TGCGCCAGCAGCCAATCCTTCAGGGTCCCGAACACCGGGGAGCTGTTTTTT.